Following are 29 T cell receptor beta chains from one sample sequenced in a study of early T cells in non-severe SARS-CoV-2 infection. TCRdb used MiXCR to reprocess the 5' RACE reads, holding one entry per CDR3 protein. The top ten hold 4.7% of the sample, which has around 82,000 distinct CDR3 sequences, about 11% seen once. The sequencing input was whole blood. The receptor source for this set is an adult who was a healthcare worker with PCR-confirmed SARS-CoV-2 infection or an uninfected control (not recorded which).

The rearrangement uses TRBV12-3 or TRBV12-4 and TRBJ1-6, with D uncertain. V lost 1 base and J lost 9, with 10 bases in between. CDR3 length: 14 residues. The CDR3 spells CASSLGGYRSPLHF. Here the CDR3 DNA reads TGTGCCAGCAGTTTAGGAGGGTATCGTTCACCCCTCCACTTT.

V gene TRBV6-2 or TRBV6-3 combines with J gene TRBJ1-5, with D possibly TRBD1 on 5 matching bases. Looked up from germline, CDR1 is MNHEY and CDR2 is SVGEGT. Trimming pared 6 bases from V and 0 bases from J, leaving 24 bases between. The CDR3 is made up of 19 amino acids. CDR3 sequence reads: CASRSPRDRGEYSNQPQHF. The CDR3 coding sequence is TGTGCCAGCAGATCTCCTCGGGACCGGGGTGAATATAGCAATCAGCCCCAGCATTTT.

The chain combines TRBV19 with TRBJ1-5; TRBD1 agrees at 8 bases. The germline gives CDR1 LNHDA, CDR2 SQIVND (reference sequence). V shed 8 bases, J shed 4 bases, and the junction held 4 bases outside the gene matches. The CDR3 is 13 amino acids. CDR3 DNA: TGTGCCAGTTGGGGACAGGCGAATCAGCCCCAGCATTTT. Amino acids: CASWGQANQPQHF.

This chain uses TRBV4-3 with TRBJ1-4; D unresolved. V dropped 2 bases and J dropped 0 bases, with 7 bases sitting between them. The germline V gene has CDR1 LGHNA and CDR2 YSLEER. This CDR3 spans 15 amino acids. The CDR3 DNA follows: TGCGCCAGCAGCCAATTTCCTGCAACTAATGAAAAACTGTTTTTT. Translation: CASSQFPATNEKLFF.

This clonotype was found a few times. The chain joins TRBV3-1 to TRBJ2-4; the D call may be TRBD1 or TRBD2 (5 bases each). From germline, CDR1 is LGHDT and CDR2 YNNKEL (reference sequence). With 5 bases removed from V and 1 base from J, the gap between germline ends came to 24 bases. CDR3 length equals 19 residues. CDR3 sequence (DNA): TGTGCCAGCAGCAAAGGCCGGGACGAAAGGCCGGGGGCCAAAAACATTCAGTACTTC. Its translation: CASSKGRDERPGAKNIQYF.

The chain has TRBV10-3 and TRBJ1-3; TRBD1 might be the D (5 bases). This CDR3 contains 14 residues. V shed 10 bases and J shed 8 bases, with 21 bases lying between them. Germline loops: CDR1 ENHRY, CDR2 SYGVKD. The CDR3 here is CATSSTVQIDTIYF. Written as DNA, the CDR3 is TGTGCCACCTCGTCGACAGTGCAAATAGACACCATATATTTT.

This clonotype appeared a few times. This chain connects TRBV5-1 to TRBJ2-2; 7 bases align to TRBD1. Trimming at V came to 4 bases and at J to 0 bases, leaving 6 bases not matched to a gene. This CDR3 has 16 amino acids. Per germline, CDR1 SGHRS and CDR2 YFSETQ. The CDR3 DNA reads as TGCGCCAGCAGCCTAATGGGACAGACGAACACCGGGGAGCTGTTTTTT. It specifies CASSLMGQTNTGELFF. The full variable domain, its missing parts supplied by reference TRBV5-1 and TRBJ2-2, is KAGVTQTPRYLIKTRGQQVTLSCSPISGHRSVSWYQQTPGQGLQFLFEYFSETQRNKGNFPGRFSGRQFSNSRSEMNVSTLELGDSALYLCASSLMGQTNTGELFFGEGSRLTVL.

V gene TRBV5-6 combines with J gene TRBJ2-7; tentatively, D is TRBD1 or TRBD2 (5 bases each). Germline loops: CDR1 SGHDT, CDR2 YYEEEE. With 1 base removed from V and 1 base from J, the gap between germline ends came to 15 bases. This CDR3 is built from 16 residues. Written as DNA, the CDR3 is TGTGCCAGCAGCTTGCCGGGTCGGGGCGGTTCCTACGAGCAGTACTTC. Amino acids: CASSLPGRGGSYEQYF.

This clonotype appeared many times. The chain joins TRBV6-5 to TRBJ2-1; no firm D call. V lost 2 bases and J 1 base, leaving 3 bases between the germline ends. The germline V gene has CDR1 MNHEY and CDR2 SVGAGI. There are 13 residues in the CDR3. The CDR3: CASSYASYNEQFF. As DNA, the CDR3 is TGTGCCAGCAGTTACGCGTCCTACAATGAGCAGTTCTTC.

On this clonotype itself: A read error may account for a junction end that differs from germline. The CDR3 loop reads CSSSQEEIYTDTQYF. CDR3 in DNA: TGTTCCAGCAGCCAAGAAGAAATTTACACAGATACGCAGTATTTT. The V and J genes are TRBV14 and TRBJ2-3; no definite D call. Germline CDR1 and CDR2: SGHDN and FVKESK. This CDR3 is built from 15 residues.

This clonotype was counted many times. The CDR3 loop is CSARVGQVNQPQHF. CDR3 DNA sequence: TGCAGTGCTAGAGTGGGACAGGTCAATCAGCCCCAGCATTTT. The chain uses TRBV20-1 and TRBJ1-5; 8 bases fit TRBD1. The CDR3 extends over 14 amino acids. CDR1 is DFQATT, CDR2 SNEGSKA, per germline (reference sequence). Germline trimming cut 1 base from V and 3 bases from J; bases unmatched to any gene: 2.

The V and J genes are TRBV20-1 and TRBJ1-1, with a tentative D call TRBD1 (5 bases). Germline-derived CDR1 and CDR2 are DFQATT and SNEGSKA (reference sequence). The CDR3 has 11 residues. The CDR3 DNA is TGCAGGGCCGACAGTTACACTGAAGCTTTCTTT. Encoded protein: CRADSYTEAFF.

This clonotype was found a few times. The rearrangement joins TRBV10-1 to TRBJ1-3; D ambiguous. Trimming took off 0 bases at V and 2 bases at J, with 8 bases between the two ends. The germline gives CDR1 WNHNN, CDR2 SYGVQD (reference sequence). The CDR3 has 15 residues. The CDR3 protein is CASSESGSTGNTIYF. The CDR3 DNA is TGCGCCAGCAGTGAGTCCGGGTCGACTGGAAACACCATATATTTT.

This clonotype was counted at least ten times. The chain combines TRBV7-2 with TRBJ2-7, with a possible D match to TRBD2 (6 bases). The ends were cut back, 5 bases at V and 9 bases at J, with 20 bases in the middle. The germline gives CDR1 SGHTA, CDR2 FQGNSA. The CDR3 has 14 residues. The CDR3 loop is CASSPRDSAAGQYF. CDR3 sequence (DNA): TGTGCCAGCAGCCCACGGGACTCCGCTGCTGGGCAGTACTTC.

The chain joins TRBV11-1 to TRBJ2-3, with 10 bases lining up with TRBD2. The CDR3 sequence is 17 residues long. Germline values: CDR1 SGHAT, CDR2 FQDESV (reference sequence). Losses at the gene ends were 2 bases for V and 5 bases for J; bases not matched to a gene: 10. CDR3 DNA: TGTGCCAGCAGCTTACGAACTAGCGGGGACGAGGGAGATACGCAGTATTTT. This encodes CASSLRTSGDEGDTQYF.

This clonotype was detected many times. Sequence at one end of the junction differs from germline and may be a read error. This sequence joins TRBV15 and TRBJ1-1; 8 nucleotides align to TRBD1. The CDR3 runs to 15 residues. The germline CDR1 and CDR2 sequences are LNHNV and YYDKDF (reference sequence). This CDR3 reads CATSRGTGPSTEAFF. CDR3 nucleotides: TGTGCCACCAGTAGAGGGACAGGTCCGTCCACTGAAGCTTTCTTT.

The V call is TRBV11-2, the J call TRBJ2-5; a weak D match, TRBD2 (5 bases). The CDR3 is made up of 15 amino acids. The germline CDR1 and CDR2 sequences are SGHAT and FQNNGV. Deletions cut 0 bases from V and 7 bases from J, with 15 bases between. CDR3 loop: CASSLDGSVVGTQYF. The CDR3 nucleotides are TGTGCCAGCAGCTTAGATGGGAGCGTTGTTGGGACCCAGTACTTC.

The sample holds many counts of this clonotype. The CDR3 here is CASSFGGSYEQYF. CDR3 DNA: TGCGCCAGCAGCTTCGGCGGTTCCTACGAGCAGTACTTC. The gene calls are TRBV5-1 and TRBJ2-7; D is unclear. Germline V gene sequence: CDR1 SGHRS, CDR2 YFSETQ. The V end lost 2 bases, the J end lost 1 base, and 7 bases lay between the germline ends. The CDR3 is made up of 13 amino acids. The variable domain in full, completed from reference TRBV5-1 and TRBJ2-7, reads KAGVTQTPRYLIKTRGQQVTLSCSPISGHRSVSWYQQTPGQGLQFLFEYFSETQRNKGNFPGRFSGRQFSNSRSEMNVSTLELGDSALYLCASSFGGSYEQYFGPGTRLTVT.

This clonotype was observed a handful of times. The V gene is TRBV29-1, the J gene TRBJ1-1; D possibly corresponds to TRBD1 (6 bases). The CDR3 has 13 residues. Trimming took 5 bases from V and 3 from J, leaving 13 bases between them. Germline V gene data show CDR1 as SQVTM and CDR2 as ANQGSEA. Written as DNA, the CDR3 is TGCAGCGTTTTCTTAGGGACATACACTGAAGCTTTCTTT. It encodes CSVFLGTYTEAFF.

This clonotype was seen only a few times. CDR3 amino acids: CASSHLVGESNTGELFF. CDR3 DNA: TGTGCCAGCAGCCACCTGGTGGGCGAATCGAACACCGGGGAGCTGTTTTTT. This rearrangement joins TRBV14 to TRBJ2-2; D is uncertain. Germline values: CDR1 SGHDN, CDR2 FVKESK. This CDR3 spans 17 amino acids. V lost 3 bases to trimming and J lost 0 bases, with 14 bases between them.

There are many counts of this clonotype. The chain is built from TRBV7-2 and TRBJ2-7, with D possibly TRBD2 on 5 matching bases. The CDR3 contains 15 residues. CDR1 and CDR2 (germline): SGHTA, FQGNSA. V lost 3 bases and J 0 bases, leaving 12 bases between the germline ends. CDR3 residues: CASSFRAGRSYEQYF. CDR3 nucleotides: TGTGCCAGCAGCTTTCGGGCGGGCCGCTCCTACGAGCAGTACTTC.

At least ten counts were recorded for this clonotype. The chain is built from TRBV6-6 and TRBJ1-4; no reliable D call. Trimming pared 3 bases from V and 8 bases from J, leaving 10 bases between. This CDR3 has 13 residues. The germline CDR1 and CDR2 sequences are MNHNY and SVGAGI (reference sequence). CDR3 protein: CASSYAGREKLFF. CDR3 nucleotides: TGTGCCAGCAGTTATGCGGGAAGGGAAAAACTGTTTTTT.

Ten or more counts support this clonotype. This rearrangement joins TRBV25-1 to TRBJ1-2, with a weak D call TRBD1 (6 bases). CDR1 MGHDK and CDR2 SYGVNS come from the germline V gene. The ends were cut back, 6 bases at V and 4 bases at J, with 15 bases in the middle. The CDR3 is made up of 14 amino acids. The CDR3 protein is CASSPQGYGYGYTF. The CDR3, as DNA: TGTGCCAGCAGCCCGCAGGGGTATGGCTATGGCTACACCTTC.

The V and J genes are TRBV7-3 and TRBJ2-5; 8 nucleotides match TRBD2. Judging by the DNA end, TRBJ2-1 fits better; the J call may be wrong. The CDR3 extends over 16 amino acids. CDR1 SGHTA and CDR2 FQGTGA come from the germline V gene. CDR3 protein: CASSPVGGGSKETQFF. In DNA form, the CDR3 reads TGTGCCAGCAGCCCAGTCGGCGGGGGGTCCAAAGAGACCCAGTTCTTC.

The chain carries TRBV5-1 and TRBJ2-1; D is unresolved. This CDR3 spans 14 amino acids. V dropped 5 bases and J dropped 0 bases, with 9 bases sitting between them. Germline assignment: CDR1 SGHRS and CDR2 YFSETQ. CDR3 amino acids: CASRGASSYNEQFF. The CDR3, as DNA: TGCGCCAGCAGAGGAGCCTCCTCCTACAATGAGCAGTTCTTC.

The chain uses TRBV5-1 and TRBJ2-1, with D tentatively TRBD1 (7 bases). The V gene's germline CDR1 is SGHRS and CDR2 YFSETQ. The length of the CDR3 is 16 residues. Trimming cost V 4 bases and J 0 bases, with 14 bases left between them. CDR3 sequence (DNA): TGCGCCAGCAGCCCTCGACAGGGAGGCTCCTACAATGAGCAGTTCTTC. It is translated as CASSPRQGGSYNEQFF.

This chain connects TRBV7-9 to TRBJ1-6, with a tentative D call TRBD1 (6 bases). With 5 bases removed from V and 2 bases from J, the gap between germline ends came to 13 bases. Per germline, CDR1 SEHNR and CDR2 FQNEAQ (reference sequence). The length of the CDR3 is 16 residues. The CDR3 nucleotides read TGTGCCAGCAGCCTACAGGGAATGACCTATAATTCACCCCTCCACTTT. Amino acids: CASSLQGMTYNSPLHF.

This rearrangement joins TRBV4-3 to TRBJ2-6, with TRBD2 matching over 10 bases. The CDR3 is made up of 21 amino acids. Germline V lookup: CDR1 LGHNA, CDR2 YSLEER. After removal of 0 bases from V and 2 bases from J, the junction contained 13 bases not matched to a gene. DNA for the CDR3: TGCGCCAGCAGCCAAGATCTGATAGCGGGGGGCCAAGGGGCTGGGGCCAACGTCCTGACTTTC. It specifies CASSQDLIAGGQGAGANVLTF.

This clonotype was recorded at least ten times. The rearrangement joins TRBV7-9 to TRBJ2-1; D might be TRBD2 (6 bases). The germline gives CDR1 SEHNR, CDR2 FQNEAQ (reference sequence). V lost 7 bases and J 6 bases, leaving 16 bases between the germline ends. The CDR3 is 14 residues long. The CDR3 DNA is TGTGCCAGCAAAGGAGGGCGGGGCGGCAATGAGCAGTTCTTC. Translation: CASKGGRGGNEQFF.